The 18 T cell receptor beta chains below come from one sample, sequenced in a study of T cell changes during pregnancy in multiple sclerosis. Measured with immunoSEQ multiplex PCR; TCRdb has only the in-frame clones, and not every one. The sample lists tens of thousands of clones, approximately 93% occurring once. Sequencing used CD4+ T cells from peripheral blood mononuclear cells, obtained in the first trimester of pregnancy. The receptors derive from a female donor with multiple sclerosis, enrolled in a pregnancy study.

The chain joins TRBV6-1 to TRBJ1-1; D gene uncertain. Germline V gives CDR1 MNHNS, CDR2 SASEGT. The V gene lost 7 bases and the J gene lost 0 bases, with 12 bases spanning the gap. CDR3 size: 14 residues. This chain's CDR3 is CASTNTRVNTEAFF. The CDR3 DNA reads TGTGCCAGCACCAACACCCGTGTGAACACTGAAGCTTTCTTT.

The rearrangement joins TRBV5-1 to TRBJ2-7; TRBD1 agrees at 9 bases. This CDR3 region has 17 residues. The V gene end was trimmed by 2 bases and the J gene end by 3 bases; junction bases not matched to a gene: 12. CDR1 SGHRS and CDR2 YFSETQ come from the germline V gene. The CDR3 DNA is TGCGCCAGCAGCTTCGCCTTGAGGACAGGGGAAATCTACGAGCAGTACTTC. It codes for CASSFALRTGEIYEQYF.

The rearrangement joins TRBV5-1 to TRBJ1-1; 9 nucleotides match TRBD1. Per the germline V gene, CDR1 is SGHRS and CDR2 is YFSETQ. This CDR3 has 16 amino acids. V dropped 4 bases and J dropped 4; count of bases not matched to a gene: 11. The CDR3 DNA reads as TGCGCCAGCAGCGAATTACAGGGGGCGTCGACCACTGAAGCTTTCTTT. Translated, it gives CASSELQGASTTEAFF.

The CDR3 reads CASRQGALSNQPQHF. CDR3 coding DNA: TGCGCCAGCCGACAGGGGGCGTTGAGCAATCAGCCCCAGCATTTT. This chain links TRBV4-1 with TRBJ1-5; 10 bases are shared with TRBD1. The length of the CDR3 is 15 residues. Germline CDR1 reads MGHRA; CDR2 reads YSYEKL. V trimming: 8 bases; J trimming: 1 base; junction bases outside the gene matches: 5.

This clone has just one count. The chain combines TRBV29-1 with TRBJ1-1; D gene ambiguous. The CDR3 has 13 amino acids. With 6 bases removed from V and 0 bases from J, the gap between germline ends came to 11 bases. Germline values: CDR1 SQVTM, CDR2 ANQGSEA. The CDR3 DNA sequence: TGCAGCGTAGCAAGTCGTATGAACACTGAAGCTTTCTTT. It translates to CSVASRMNTEAFF.

This clone was observed a single time. The chain joins TRBV30 to TRBJ1-1, with D uncertain. V was pared by 6 bases and J by 2 bases, with 10 bases between. The CDR3 extends over 12 amino acids. Per the germline V gene, CDR1 is GTSNPN and CDR2 is SVGIG (reference sequence). Here the CDR3 DNA reads TGTGCCTGTGGAGGGATCAACACTGAAGCTTTCTTT. Translated: CACGGINTEAFF.

This clone is a singleton in its sample. J is TRBJ2-1 and V is TRBV5-1; 8 bases are shared with TRBD2. The V gene end was trimmed by 0 bases and the J gene end by 7 bases; junction bases not matched to a gene: 6. Looked up from germline, CDR1 is SGHRS and CDR2 is YFSETQ. The CDR3 is made up of 15 amino acids. CDR3 coding DNA: TGCGCCAGCAGCTTGGGCGCGGGACTAGGGAATGAGCAGTTCTTC. It specifies CASSLGAGLGNEQFF.

At least ten counts were recorded for this clone. CDR3 nucleotides: TGTGCCAGCAGCCCCGGGAACACAGATACGCAGTATTTT. Protein: CASSPGNTDTQYF. The J gene is TRBJ2-3, the V gene TRBV14; a weak D match, TRBD2 (5 bases). The V gene's germline CDR1 is SGHDN and CDR2 FVKESK. The CDR3 length is 13 residues. V was pared by 4 bases and J by 2 bases, with 7 bases between.

The V call is TRBV27, the J call TRBJ1-5, with D possibly matching TRBD1 (6 bases). The CDR3 is 16 amino acids. CDR1 is MNHEY and CDR2 is SMNVEV in the germline V gene (reference sequence). Between the trimmed V and J ends, which lost 5 bases and 3 bases, there was a span of 17 bases. CDR3 region: CASSPRDTRPNQPQHF. CDR3 in DNA: TGTGCCAGCAGTCCCCGGGACACCCGCCCCAATCAGCCCCAGCATTTT.

V gene TRBV27 combines with J gene TRBJ2-7; 7 bases map to TRBD2. Germline loops: CDR1 MNHEY, CDR2 SMNVEV (reference sequence). CDR3 length equals 15 residues. V lost 2 bases to trimming and J lost 1 base; unmatched junction nucleotides: 5. Here the CDR3 reads CASSLMGRVSYEQYF. CDR3 in DNA: TGTGCCAGCAGTTTAATGGGGAGGGTATCCTACGAGCAGTACTTC.

This chain links TRBV11-3 with TRBJ2-1; 8 bases are a match to TRBD2. This CDR3 has 15 residues. Germline CDR1 is SGHNT and CDR2 is YENEEA. V lost 1 base to trimming and J lost 6 bases; unmatched junction nucleotides: 5. The CDR3 region has the DNA TGTGCCAGCAGCTTAGGAGGTAGCGGGGTCAATGAGCAGTTCTTC. Protein: CASSLGGSGVNEQFF.

The gene calls are TRBV15 and TRBJ2-7, with D perhaps matching TRBD2 (7 bases). Looked up from germline, CDR1 is LNHNV and CDR2 is YYDKDF (reference sequence). Trimming removed 3 bases at V and 3 bases at J, with 9 bases between. This CDR3 has 13 amino acids. CDR3 sequence reads: CATSRRGGYEQYF. The CDR3 nucleotides read TGTGCCACCAGCAGGAGGGGGGGCTACGAGCAGTACTTC.

The chain links TRBV4-1 to TRBJ1-6; a weak D match, TRBD1 (5 bases). V was shortened by 1 base and J by 12 bases, with 16 bases between the two germline ends. There are 15 residues in the CDR3. CDR1 and CDR2 from the germline V gene are MGHRA and YSYEKL. In DNA form, the CDR3 reads TGCGCCAGCAGCCAAGGTCCAGGGACTCGCAGACCCCTCCACTTT. It translates to CASSQGPGTRRPLHF.

V is TRBV9 and J is TRBJ1-2, with D perhaps TRBD1 (5 bases). Germline-derived CDR1 and CDR2 are SGDLS and YYNGEE. The CDR3 has 16 amino acids. Trimming cost V 0 bases and J 0 bases, with 12 bases left between them. The CDR3 bases are TGTGCCAGCAGCGTAGAACCGACAGTTTCTAACTATGGCTACACCTTC. Translated, it gives CASSVEPTVSNYGYTF.

This clone was detected once. V is TRBV25-1 and J is TRBJ1-6; 7 bases agree with TRBD1. This CDR3 contains 12 residues. Germline CDR1 is MGHDK and CDR2 is SYGVNS. The V and J ends lost 7 bases and 11 bases, in that order; junction bases with no gene match: 5. CDR3 residues: CASTPGQTPLHF. The CDR3 coding sequence is TGTGCCAGCACTCCGGGACAGACACCCCTCCACTTT.

This clone was counted a single time. V and J are TRBV15 and TRBJ2-1, with D perhaps matching TRBD2 (7 bases). Trimming pared 4 bases from V and 3 bases from J, leaving 13 bases between. Germline V CDR1 and CDR2: LNHNV, YYDKDF (reference sequence). The CDR3 extends over 15 amino acids. DNA for the CDR3: TGTGCCACCAGCATGGGGGGGGCCTTCTACAATGAGCAGTTCTTC. It specifies CATSMGGAFYNEQFF.

The J gene is TRBJ2-3, the V gene TRBV15; 7 bases line up with TRBD2. Per the germline V gene, CDR1 is LNHNV and CDR2 is YYDKDF (reference sequence). V was pared by 2 bases and J by 0 bases, with 8 bases of the junction left unmatched. The CDR3 runs to 17 residues. The CDR3 DNA sequence: TGTGCCACCAGCAGACCACTAACTAGCGCAAGCACAGATACGCAGTATTTT. Protein sequence: CATSRPLTSASTDTQYF.

This chain links TRBV7-9 with TRBJ1-2, with 7 positions matching TRBD1. J was trimmed by 6 bases and V by 1 base; bases with no gene match: 8. The CDR3 has 15 amino acids. Germline CDR1 and CDR2: SEHNR and FQNEAQ (reference sequence). The CDR3 DNA is TGTGCCAGCAGCTTAGACCTAGGGGGCGCGGATGGCTACACCTTC. It specifies CASSLDLGGADGYTF. The variable domain in full, with the rest retrieved from reference TRBV7-9 and TRBJ1-2, is DTGVSQNPRHKITKRGQNVTFRCDPISEHNRLYWYRQTLGQGPEFLTYFQNEAQLEKSRLLSDRFSAERPKGSFSTLEIQRTEQGDSAMYLCASSLDLGGADGYTFGSGTRLTVV.